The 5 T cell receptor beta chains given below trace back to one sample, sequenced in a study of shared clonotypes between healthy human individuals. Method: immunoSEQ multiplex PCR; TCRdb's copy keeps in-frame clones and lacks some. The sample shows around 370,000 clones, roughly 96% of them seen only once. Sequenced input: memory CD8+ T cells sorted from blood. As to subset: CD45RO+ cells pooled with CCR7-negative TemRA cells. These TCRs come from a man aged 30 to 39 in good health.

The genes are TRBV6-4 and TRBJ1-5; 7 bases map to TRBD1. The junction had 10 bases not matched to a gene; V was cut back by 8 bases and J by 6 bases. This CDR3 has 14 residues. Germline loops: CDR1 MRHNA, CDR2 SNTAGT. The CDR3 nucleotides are TGTGCCAGCGGACGGAGACAGGGAGGTCAGCCCCAGCATTTT. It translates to CASGRRQGGQPQHF.

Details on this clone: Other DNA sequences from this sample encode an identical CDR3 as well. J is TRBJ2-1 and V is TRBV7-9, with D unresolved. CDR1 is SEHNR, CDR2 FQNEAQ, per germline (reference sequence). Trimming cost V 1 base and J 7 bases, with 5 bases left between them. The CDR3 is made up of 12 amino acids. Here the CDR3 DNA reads TGTGCCAGCAGCTTAGTCGCGAATGAGCAGTTCTTC. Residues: CASSLVANEQFF.

In nucleotides, the CDR3 is TGTGCCAGCAGCAACTATGGCTACACCTTC. It specifies CASSNYGYTF. The chain employs TRBV6-1 and TRBJ1-2; no clear D. The CDR3 contains 10 residues. CDR1 MNHNS and CDR2 SASEGT come from the germline V gene. The ends were cut back, 6 bases at V and 2 bases at J, with 1 base in the middle.

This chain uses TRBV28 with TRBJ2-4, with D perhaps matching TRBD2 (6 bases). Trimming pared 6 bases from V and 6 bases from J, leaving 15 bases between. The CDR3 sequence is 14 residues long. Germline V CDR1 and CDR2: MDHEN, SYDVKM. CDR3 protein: CASSFRDSPNIQYF. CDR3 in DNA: TGTGCCAGCAGCTTCAGGGACTCCCCAAACATTCAGTACTTC.

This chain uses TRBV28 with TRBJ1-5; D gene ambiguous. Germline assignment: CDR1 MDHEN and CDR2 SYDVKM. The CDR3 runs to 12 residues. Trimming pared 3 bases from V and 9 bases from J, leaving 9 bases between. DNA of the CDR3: TGTGCCAGCAGTTTTGTAGCTCCGCCCCAGCATTTT. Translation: CASSFVAPPQHF.